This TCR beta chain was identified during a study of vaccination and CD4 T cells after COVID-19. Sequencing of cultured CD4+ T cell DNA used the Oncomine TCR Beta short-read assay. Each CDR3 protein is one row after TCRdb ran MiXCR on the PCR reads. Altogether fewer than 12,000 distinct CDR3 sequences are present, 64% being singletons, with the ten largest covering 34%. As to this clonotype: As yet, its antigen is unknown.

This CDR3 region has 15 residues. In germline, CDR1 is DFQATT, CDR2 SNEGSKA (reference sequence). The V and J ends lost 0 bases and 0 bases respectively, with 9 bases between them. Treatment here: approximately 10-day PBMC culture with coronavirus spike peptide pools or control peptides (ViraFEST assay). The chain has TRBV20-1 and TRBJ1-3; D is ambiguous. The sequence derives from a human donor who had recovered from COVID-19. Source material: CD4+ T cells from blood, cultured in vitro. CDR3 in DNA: TGCAGTGCTAGAGAGGGAGCTGCCTCTGGAAACACCATATATTTT. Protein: CSAREGAASGNTIYF.